This T cell receptor beta chain was found in a study of blood T cells in healthy people across ages. The authors ran a second PCR of about 6 to 11 cycles using a sample-barcoded 5' primer and a J-beta primer mix. TCRdb analysed the 5' RACE reads with MiXCR anew, one entry per CDR3 protein. The repertoire has 1.5 million or so distinct CDR3 sequences, approximately 40% of them found once; the top ten carry around 8%. Sequenced sample: blood. The clonotype was recovered from a woman aged 18 to 35 in good health.

The CDR3 protein is CASSTSGSDYEQYF. CDR3 in DNA: TGTGCCAGCAGTACGAGCGGGAGCGACTACGAGCAGTACTTC. The V gene is TRBV6-5, the J gene TRBJ2-7; 8 bases are shared with TRBD2. Trimming at V came to 5 bases and at J to 3 bases, leaving 6 bases not matched to a gene. CDR1 MNHEY and CDR2 SVGAGI come from the germline V gene. The CDR3 length is 14 residues.